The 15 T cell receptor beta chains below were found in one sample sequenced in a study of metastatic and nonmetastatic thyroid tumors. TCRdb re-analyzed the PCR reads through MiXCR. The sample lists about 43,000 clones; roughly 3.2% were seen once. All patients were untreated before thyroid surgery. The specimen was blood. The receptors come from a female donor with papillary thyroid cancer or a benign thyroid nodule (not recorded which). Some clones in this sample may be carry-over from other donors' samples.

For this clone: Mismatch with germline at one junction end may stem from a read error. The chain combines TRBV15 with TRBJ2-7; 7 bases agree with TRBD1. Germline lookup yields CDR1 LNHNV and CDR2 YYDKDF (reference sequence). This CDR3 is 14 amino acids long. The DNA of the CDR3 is TGTGCCACCAGCGGAGACAGGGCCCGGTTCGAGCAGTACTTC. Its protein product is CATSGDRARFEQYF.

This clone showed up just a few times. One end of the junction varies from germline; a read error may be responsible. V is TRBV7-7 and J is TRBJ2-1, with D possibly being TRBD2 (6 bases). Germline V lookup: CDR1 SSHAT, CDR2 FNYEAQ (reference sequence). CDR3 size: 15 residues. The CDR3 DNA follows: TGTGCTAGCAGCTCAGAGTTGTGCGGGACGGCTGAGCAGTTCTTC. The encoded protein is CASSSELCGTAEQFF.

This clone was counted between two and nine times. The CDR3 region is CARSIGGTTDTQYF. The CDR3 DNA sequence: TGTGCCAGAAGCATAGGAGGGACCACAGATACGCAGTATTTT. The chain recombines TRBV9 with TRBJ2-3; maybe TRBD2 (6 bases). The CDR3 spans 14 residues. CDR1 SGDLS and CDR2 YYNGEE come from the germline V gene. V gave up 8 bases and J gave up 2 bases, with 15 bases separating them.

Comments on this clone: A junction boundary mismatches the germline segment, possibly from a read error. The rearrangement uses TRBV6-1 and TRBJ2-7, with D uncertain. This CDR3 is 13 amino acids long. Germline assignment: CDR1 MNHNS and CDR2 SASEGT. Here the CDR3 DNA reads TGTGCCAGCAGCCCCACCATGAACTACGATCAGTACTTC. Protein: CASSPTMNYDQYF.

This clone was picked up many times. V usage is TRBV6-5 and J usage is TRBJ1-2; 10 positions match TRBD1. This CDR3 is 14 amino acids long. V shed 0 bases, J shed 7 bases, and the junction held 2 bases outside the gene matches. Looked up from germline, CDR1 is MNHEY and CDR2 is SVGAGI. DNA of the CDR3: TGTGCCAGCAGTTACTCCGGACAGGGGGGTGGCTACACCTTC. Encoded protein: CASSYSGQGGGYTF.

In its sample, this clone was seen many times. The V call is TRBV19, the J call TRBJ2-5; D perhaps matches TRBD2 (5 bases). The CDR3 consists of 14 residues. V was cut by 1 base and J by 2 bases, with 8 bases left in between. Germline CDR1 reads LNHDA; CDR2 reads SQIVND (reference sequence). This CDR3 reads CASSIVSGQETQYF. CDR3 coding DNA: TGTGCCAGTAGTATAGTTTCGGGGCAAGAGACCCAGTACTTC.

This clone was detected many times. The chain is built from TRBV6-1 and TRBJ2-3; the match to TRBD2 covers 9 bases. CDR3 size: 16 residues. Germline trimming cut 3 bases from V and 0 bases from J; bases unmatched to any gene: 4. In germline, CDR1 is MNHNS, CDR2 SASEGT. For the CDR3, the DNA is TGTGCCAGCAGTGACTCCCTAGCGGGGAGCACAGATACGCAGTATTTT. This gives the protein CASSDSLAGSTDTQYF.

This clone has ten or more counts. Here the CDR3 DNA reads TGTGCCAGCAGTAACCTTCTCGGCGCCGGGGAGCTGTTTTTT. Protein product: CASSNLLGAGELFF. This chain joins TRBV6-1 and TRBJ2-2; D not certain. Trimming left V 5 bases short and J 6 bases short, with 13 bases between. The CDR3 is 14 residues long. The V gene's germline CDR1 is MNHNS and CDR2 SASEGT.

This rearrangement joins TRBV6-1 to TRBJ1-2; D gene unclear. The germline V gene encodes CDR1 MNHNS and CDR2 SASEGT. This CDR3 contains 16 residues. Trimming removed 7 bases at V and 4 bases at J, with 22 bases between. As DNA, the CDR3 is TGTGCCAGCACCGGACCGGATGATAGGGAGGGCTATGGCTACACCTTC. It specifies CASTGPDDREGYGYTF.

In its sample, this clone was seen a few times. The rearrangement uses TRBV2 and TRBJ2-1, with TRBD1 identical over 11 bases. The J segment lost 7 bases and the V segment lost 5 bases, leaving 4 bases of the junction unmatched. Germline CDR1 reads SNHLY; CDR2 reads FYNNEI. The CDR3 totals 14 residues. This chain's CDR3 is CASSLGQGVNEQFF. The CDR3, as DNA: TGTGCCAGCAGTCTGGGACAGGGGGTTAATGAGCAGTTCTTC.

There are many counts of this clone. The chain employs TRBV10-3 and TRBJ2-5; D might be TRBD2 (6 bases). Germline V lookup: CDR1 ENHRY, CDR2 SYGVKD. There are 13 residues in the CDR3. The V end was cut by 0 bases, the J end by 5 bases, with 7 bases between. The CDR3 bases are TGTGCCATCAGTGAGTCGGGAGGCGAGACCCAGTACTTC. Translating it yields CAISESGGETQYF.

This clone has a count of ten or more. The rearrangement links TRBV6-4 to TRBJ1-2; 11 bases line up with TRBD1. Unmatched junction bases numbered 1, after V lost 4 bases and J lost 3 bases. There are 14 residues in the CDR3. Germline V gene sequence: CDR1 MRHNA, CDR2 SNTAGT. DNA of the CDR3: TGTGCCAGCAGTGCGGGACAGGGGGACTATGGCTACACCTTC. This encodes CASSAGQGDYGYTF.

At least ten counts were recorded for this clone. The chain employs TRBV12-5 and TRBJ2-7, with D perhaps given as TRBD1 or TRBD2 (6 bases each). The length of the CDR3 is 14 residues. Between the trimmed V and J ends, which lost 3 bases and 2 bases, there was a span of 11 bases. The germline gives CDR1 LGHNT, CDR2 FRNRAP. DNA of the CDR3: TGTGCTAGTGGTTTAGGGGGGACGGCCTACGAGCAGTACTTC. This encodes CASGLGGTAYEQYF.

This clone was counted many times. CDR3 DNA sequence: TGTGCCAGCTCGAAAGGCCACATGGGGACAGGGCAAGAGACCCAGTACTTC. It is translated as CASSKGHMGTGQETQYF. The genes are TRBV2 and TRBJ2-5, with TRBD1 matching over 9 bases. Germline trimming cut 8 bases from V and 2 bases from J; bases unmatched to any gene: 15. The CDR3 is made up of 17 amino acids. The germline CDR1 and CDR2 sequences are SNHLY and FYNNEI. Filled out from reference TRBV2 and TRBJ2-5, the complete variable domain reads EPEVTQTPSHQVTQMGQEVILRCVPISNHLYFYWYRQILGQKVEFLVSFYNNEISEKSEIFDDQFSVERPDGSNFTLKIRSTKLEDSAMYFCASSKGHMGTGQETQYFGPGTRLLVL.

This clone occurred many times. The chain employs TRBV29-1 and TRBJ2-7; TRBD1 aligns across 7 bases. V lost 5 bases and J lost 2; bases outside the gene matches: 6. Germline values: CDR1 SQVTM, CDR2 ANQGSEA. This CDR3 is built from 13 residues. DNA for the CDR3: TGCAGCGTTACGGGGACAGATACCTACGAGCAGTACTTC. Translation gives CSVTGTDTYEQYF.